This T cell receptor beta chain was identified in a study of blood T cell repertoires in COVID-19. As for the study in general: Acute and convalescent COVID-19 specimens originated in the United States, Italy and Spain.

The repertoire was sequenced with immunoSEQ multiplex PCR; TCRdb's copy has only in-frame clones and lacks some. Of some 300,000 clones in the sample, 87% were seen once. The CDR3 runs 16 residues. The germline CDR1 and CDR2 sequences are SGHNT and YYREEE (reference sequence). V dropped 2 bases and J dropped 5; count of bases not matched to a gene: 8. This study enrolled people aged roughly 18 to 89 from around 26 US geographic areas. Participant reports of clinical history set cohort assignment. The V call is TRBV5-4, the J call TRBJ2-2; 8 bases match TRBD2. The sample taken for sequencing was PBMCs or T cells enriched from blood (not recorded which). The sequence was obtained from a woman in her thirties who had recovered from COVID-19. This CDR3 reads CASSFAGTRSTGELFF. The CDR3 DNA reads as TGTGCCAGCAGCTTCGCCGGGACTAGGTCTACCGGGGAGCTGTTTTTT.